These 30 T cell receptor beta chains came from one sample sequenced in a study of T cells in Graves' hyperthyroidism and ophthalmopathy. It was RNA transcripts that yielded the amplified TCR beta CDR3 regions. HTBI primers were the set used in a first-round RT-PCR of the TCR CDR3. Each CDR3 protein gets one entry after TCRdb re-called the multiplex PCR reads with MiXCR. The sample consists of more than 300,000 distinct CDR3 sequences, about 14% of them appearing once. Sequencing was carried out using blood. The receptors stem from a woman in her 30s with Graves' hyperthyroidism.

There are a few counts of this clonotype. The chain recombines TRBV20-1 with TRBJ2-1, with TRBD1 matching 7 bases. Trimming at V came to 2 bases and at J to 3 bases, leaving 13 bases not matched to a gene. This CDR3 has 17 amino acids. CDR1 is DFQATT, CDR2 SNEGSKA, per germline (reference sequence). The CDR3 spells CSARQGVFPARYNEQFF. In DNA, the CDR3 is TGCAGTGCTAGACAGGGGGTCTTCCCCGCCCGCTACAATGAGCAGTTCTTC.

This clonotype has a count of ten or more. This chain joins TRBV30 and TRBJ2-2; unclear D gene. Looked up from germline, CDR1 is GTSNPN and CDR2 is SVGIG (reference sequence). This CDR3 has 15 residues. The V gene lost 3 bases and the J gene lost 1 base, with 12 bases spanning the gap. In DNA form, the CDR3 reads TGTGCCTGGAGAATCCGGACGGTGAACACCGGGGAGCTGTTTTTT. Translated, it gives CAWRIRTVNTGELFF.

About this clonotype itself: This may be a read error: a much more frequent sequence differs by one nucleotide. The rearrangement joins TRBV6-1 to TRBJ2-3, with TRBD1 as a possible D gene (6 bases). The CDR3 is 14 amino acids. The V gene lost 6 bases and the J gene lost 0 bases, with 10 bases spanning the gap. Germline loops: CDR1 MNHNS, CDR2 SASEGT. In DNA form, the CDR3 reads TGTGCCAGCAGCCGGGACATCAGCACAGATACGCAGTATTTT. This translates into CASSRDISTDTQYF.

This clonotype has a count of ten or more. This sequence joins TRBV28 and TRBJ2-3; the match to TRBD2 covers 9 bases. V dropped 6 bases and J dropped 1; count of bases not matched to a gene: 17. The germline V gene has CDR1 MDHEN and CDR2 SYDVKM. CDR3 length: 19 amino acids. The CDR3 is CASSPLVLAGERRTDTQYF. CDR3 nucleotide sequence: TGTGCCAGCAGCCCCCTGGTTTTAGCGGGAGAGCGGCGCACAGATACGCAGTATTTT.

This clonotype was detected many times. This rearrangement joins TRBV29-1 to TRBJ1-2; D perhaps matches TRBD1 (5 bases). CDR1 and CDR2 (germline): SQVTM, ANQGSEA. The V end lost 7 bases, the J end lost 2 bases, and 17 bases lay between the germline ends. CDR3 length equals 14 residues. DNA of the CDR3: TGCAGCGCCCCGAAAGGGACGGAAAACTATGGCTACACCTTC. This translates into CSAPKGTENYGYTF.

This clonotype has ten or more counts. The gene calls are TRBV27 and TRBJ2-2; TRBD2 might be the D (6 bases). CDR1 and CDR2 (germline): MNHEY, SMNVEV (reference sequence). V was shortened by 6 bases and J by 0 bases, with 11 bases between the two germline ends. The CDR3 sequence is 15 residues long. The CDR3 spells CASRLAETNTGELFF. The DNA for the CDR3 is TGTGCCAGCAGATTAGCGGAGACGAACACCGGGGAGCTGTTTTTT.

This clonotype has more than one count but fewer than ten. The chain combines TRBV5-1 with TRBJ2-7, with 8 bases that match TRBD1. Trimming at V came to 4 bases and at J to 2 bases, leaving 11 bases not matched to a gene. Germline CDR1 SGHRS, CDR2 YFSETQ. The CDR3 runs 16 residues. The CDR3 loop reads CASSLQGGTGPYEQYF. The CDR3 DNA reads as TGCGCCAGCAGCCTTCAAGGCGGGACAGGCCCCTACGAGCAGTACTTC. Full variable domain (rest looked up from reference TRBV5-1 and TRBJ2-7): KAGVTQTPRYLIKTRGQQVTLSCSPISGHRSVSWYQQTPGQGLQFLFEYFSETQRNKGNFPGRFSGRQFSNSRSEMNVSTLELGDSALYLCASSLQGGTGPYEQYFGPGTRLTVT.

This clonotype appeared many times. The rearrangement joins TRBV13 to TRBJ2-1; D is possibly TRBD2 (6 bases). This CDR3 has 13 amino acids. V lost 5 bases to trimming and J lost 8 bases, with 13 bases between them. Germline V gene lookup returns CDR1 PRHDT and CDR2 FYEKMQ (reference sequence). The CDR3 coding sequence is TGTGCCAGCAGCCCCGTAGCGGAGGATGAGCAGTTCTTC. Its translation: CASSPVAEDEQFF.

This clonotype turned up a few times. A much larger clone sits a single nucleotide away, making a read error possible. The chain joins TRBV30 to TRBJ2-7, with 7 bases identical to TRBD2. Looked up from germline, CDR1 is GTSNPN and CDR2 is SVGIG (reference sequence). The CDR3 extends over 13 amino acids. The CDR3 sequence is CTCRAGPNYEQYF. CDR3 nucleotides: TGTACCTGCCGAGCGGGGCCGAACTACGAGCAGTACTTC.

This clonotype was seen more than once but under ten times. V usage is TRBV18 and J usage is TRBJ1-1, with D unresolved. V was cut by 0 bases and J by 3 bases, with 2 bases left in between. This CDR3 is 12 amino acids long. Germline CDR1 and CDR2: KGHSH and LQKENI. The CDR3 region has the DNA TGTGCCAGCTCACCACCCTACACTGAAGCTTTCTTT. It is translated as CASSPPYTEAFF.

This clonotype has a count of ten or more. The chain joins TRBV20-1 to TRBJ2-7; TRBD1 aligns across 10 bases. The length of the CDR3 is 15 residues. Looked up from germline, CDR1 is DFQATT and CDR2 is SNEGSKA (reference sequence). V was clipped by 0 bases and J by 4 bases; unmatched bases: 6. Written as DNA, the CDR3 is TGCAGTGCTAGAGACGGGGGACAGGGGAGTTACGAGCAGTACTTC. This codes for CSARDGGQGSYEQYF.

The V call is TRBV30, the J call TRBJ2-1; 11 bases align to TRBD2. The CDR3 totals 18 residues. Germline V gives CDR1 GTSNPN, CDR2 SVGIG (reference sequence). V shed 0 bases and J 10 bases; nucleotides not matched to a gene: 17. CDR3 nucleotides: TGTGCCTGGAGTGTAATACCCCGTTCGTTAGCGGGAGGGCTGGAGCAGTTCTTC. It encodes CAWSVIPRSLAGGLEQFF.

This clonotype was observed many times. The CDR3 spells CASNFNGGAVTEAFF. In nucleotides, the CDR3 is TGTGCCAGCAACTTTAACGGAGGAGCTGTGACTGAAGCTTTCTTT. J is TRBJ1-1 and V is TRBV5-5; D is unresolved. The CDR3 runs 15 residues. The germline V and J ends were trimmed by 6 bases and 5 bases, with 20 bases remaining between them. In germline, CDR1 is SGHKS, CDR2 YYEKEE (reference sequence).

This clonotype showed up many times. The rearrangement uses TRBV20-1 and TRBJ2-1, with D perhaps being TRBD1 or TRBD2 (5 bases each). Germline V CDR1 and CDR2: DFQATT, SNEGSKA (reference sequence). V lost 0 bases to trimming and J lost 12 bases, with 9 bases between them. This CDR3 has 11 amino acids. The CDR3 here is CSARERGGQFF. For the CDR3, the DNA is TGCAGTGCTAGAGAACGGGGCGGGCAGTTCTTC.

The chain has TRBV3-2 and TRBJ1-5; the DNA was not used to check the table's D call, TRBD1. TRBV3-2 is deemed a pseudogene. The CDR3 has 16 amino acids. CDR3 region: CASSQDYRTGNQPQHF. CDR3 in DNA: TGTGCCAGCAGCCAAGATTACAGGACAGGGAATCAGCCCCAGCATTTT.

This clonotype was seen at least ten times. The chain is built from TRBV12-3 or TRBV12-4 and TRBJ2-3, with a tentative D call TRBD1 (6 bases). The CDR3 is 17 residues long. V was clipped by 6 bases and J by 1 base, with 20 bases between them. The CDR3, as DNA: TGTGCCAGCAGCTCGAACTCAGGGGCCCTTCGCACAGATACGCAGTATTTT. The encoded protein is CASSSNSGALRTDTQYF.

The chain carries TRBV5-5 and TRBJ2-3; 7 bases align to TRBD1. V dropped 0 bases and J dropped 2; count of bases not matched to a gene: 6. The CDR3 contains 16 residues. Germline CDR1 is SGHKS and CDR2 is YYEKEE (reference sequence). The DNA for the CDR3 is TGTGCCAGCAGCTTGGCAGGACAGGTGTACACAGATACGCAGTATTTT. This translates into CASSLAGQVYTDTQYF. The full variable domain, its missing parts supplied by reference TRBV5-5 and TRBJ2-3, is DAGVTQSPTHLIKTRGQQVTLRCSPISGHKSVSWYQQVLGQGPQFIFQYYEKEERGRGNFPDRFSARQFPNYSSELNVNALLLGDSALYLCASSLAGQVYTDTQYFGPGTRLTVL.

The V and J genes are TRBV2 and TRBJ2-5; D gene unclear. The CDR3 consists of 12 residues. From germline, CDR1 is SNHLY and CDR2 FYNNEI. V was cut by 4 bases and J by 3 bases, with 6 bases left in between. This CDR3 is CASSGWEETQYF. CDR3 nucleotides: TGTGCCAGCAGTGGGTGGGAAGAGACCCAGTACTTC.

Comments on this clonotype: No conserved phenylalanine or tryptophan is present at the end of the CDR3, so a read error is the likely explanation. V usage is TRBV29-1 and J usage is TRBJ1-3; D gene unclear. Looked up from germline, CDR1 is SQVTM and CDR2 is ANQGSEA. V was cut by 1 base and J by 7 bases, with 8 bases left in between. This CDR3 has 12 residues. The CDR3 DNA follows: TGCAGCGTTGAAGGGTCGGGGAACACCATATATCTT. It is translated as CSVEGSGNTIYL.

This chain links TRBV30 with TRBJ2-1, with D unclear. Germline CDR1 is GTSNPN and CDR2 is SVGIG (reference sequence). This CDR3 comprises 10 residues. Trimming took off 7 bases at V and 7 bases at J, with 8 bases between the two ends. CDR3 bases: TGTGCCTCCTGGTCGAATGAGCAGTTCTTC. Protein: CASWSNEQFF.

The chain has TRBV19 and TRBJ2-1; 8 nucleotides match TRBD1. The V segment lost 11 bases and the J segment 8 bases; nucleotides outside the gene matches: 11. This CDR3 spans 13 amino acids. Germline V gene data show CDR1 as LNHDA and CDR2 as SQIVND (reference sequence). The CDR3 sequence is CARTGTGTDEQFF. The CDR3 DNA is TGTGCCCGAACCGGGACAGGTACCGATGAGCAGTTCTTC.

The chain joins TRBV4-2 to TRBJ2-5, with D hard to call. The germline V gene encodes CDR1 LGHNA and CDR2 YNFKEQ. This CDR3 comprises 12 residues. Trimming removed 0 bases from V and 5 bases from J, with 4 bases in between. The DNA for the CDR3 is TGTGCCAGCAGCCAAGAATGGGAGACCCAGTACTTC. This encodes CASSQEWETQYF.

This clonotype has at least ten counts. The V and J genes are TRBV6-6 and TRBJ2-1; no firm D call. Per the germline V gene, CDR1 is MNHNY and CDR2 is SVGAGI (reference sequence). V shed 2 bases and J shed 0 bases, with 14 bases lying between them. This CDR3 is 17 amino acids long. CDR3 protein: CASSYDPQHYSYNEQFF. The CDR3 coding sequence is TGTGCCAGCAGTTACGACCCACAGCACTACTCCTACAATGAGCAGTTCTTC.

The V and J genes are TRBV6-1 and TRBJ1-1; D remains unclear. Trimming cost V 7 bases and J 3 bases, with 24 bases left between them. The CDR3 spans 17 residues. Germline V lookup: CDR1 MNHNS, CDR2 SASEGT. CDR3 bases: TGTGCCAGCACCAACCAAAGGTTGAGGGCGCAGGACACTGAAGCTTTCTTT. Translating gives CASTNQRLRAQDTEAFF.

This clonotype was seen at least ten times. The chain uses TRBV7-2 and TRBJ2-2, with 7 bases lining up with TRBD2. The J segment lost 6 bases and the V segment lost 4 bases, leaving 5 bases of the junction unmatched. The CDR3 totals 14 residues. Germline CDR1 reads SGHTA; CDR2 reads FQGNSA. This CDR3 is CASSWREQAGELFF. For the CDR3, the DNA is TGTGCCAGCAGCTGGCGGGAGCAAGCCGGGGAGCTGTTTTTT.

This clonotype was observed many times. This chain joins TRBV9 and TRBJ2-1; 10 bases map to TRBD2. Germline CDR1 SGDLS, CDR2 YYNGEE. After removal of 0 bases from V and 7 bases from J, the junction contained 7 bases not matched to a gene. CDR3 size: 16 residues. In nucleotides, the CDR3 is TGTGCCAGCAGCGTAGGAAGTCTAGCGGGAGTGAATGAGCAGTTCTTC. It translates to CASSVGSLAGVNEQFF.

This rearrangement joins TRBV19 to TRBJ2-3; perhaps TRBD2 as D (5 bases). The germline V and J ends were trimmed by 1 base and 0 bases, with 11 bases remaining between them. In germline, CDR1 is LNHDA, CDR2 SQIVND (reference sequence). The CDR3 consists of 16 residues. CDR3 nucleotide sequence: TGTGCCAGTAGTATAGCGGGGTCAACTAGCACAGATACGCAGTATTTT. Translated, it gives CASSIAGSTSTDTQYF.

This clonotype has just a few counts. V usage is TRBV2 and J usage is TRBJ2-2, with D possibly matching TRBD1 (6 bases). V gave up 0 bases and J gave up 0 bases, with 14 bases separating them. The V gene's germline CDR1 is SNHLY and CDR2 FYNNEI. This CDR3 has 18 amino acids. The CDR3 here is CASSEADSGHTNTGELFF. The CDR3 DNA sequence: TGTGCCAGCAGTGAAGCGGATTCGGGACATACGAACACCGGGGAGCTGTTTTTT. Full variable domain (outside the CDR3, taken from reference TRBV2 and TRBJ2-2): EPEVTQTPSHQVTQMGQEVILRCVPISNHLYFYWYRQILGQKVEFLVSFYNNEISEKSEIFDDQFSVERPDGSNFTLKIRSTKLEDSAMYFCASSEADSGHTNTGELFFGEGSRLTVL.

The J gene is TRBJ2-1, the V gene TRBV20-1; 7 bases map to TRBD2. Germline CDR1 reads DFQATT; CDR2 reads SNEGSKA (reference sequence). There are 16 residues in the CDR3. The ends lost 2 bases at V and 5 bases at J; junction bases unmatched: 12. The CDR3 reads CSARLLGLAVNNEQFF. Written as DNA, the CDR3 is TGCAGTGCTAGATTGTTGGGGCTAGCGGTTAACAATGAGCAGTTCTTC.

Many counts were recorded for this clonotype. J is TRBJ1-5 and V is TRBV20-1; 9 nucleotides agree with TRBD1. The germline V gene has CDR1 DFQATT and CDR2 SNEGSKA (reference sequence). This CDR3 is built from 15 residues. V trimming: 3 bases; J trimming: 4 bases; junction bases outside the gene matches: 7. Here the CDR3 DNA reads TGCAGTGCTAGTGTTGGGACAGGGAGGAATCAGCCCCAGCATTTT. Translating it yields CSASVGTGRNQPQHF.